The text below deals with one T cell receptor beta chain. This clonotype has only a few counts. The target of this receptor is not known. One base away there is no much larger clone; base qualities are not given. The sample originates from a study of response to subunit inactivated influenza vaccine (dated by TCRdb to 2016 to 2019). As for the study more broadly: Deep quantitative profiling of the T cell receptor repertoire was used in the study to follow responses to a trivalent subunit inactivated influenza vaccine. Broad study findings and their caveats: According to the authors, only a limited number of new T cells may be recruited by each seasonal influenza vaccination.

Receptors were amplified or captured by RT-PCR. The listed sequencing device is Illumina HiSeq 2500. TCRdb applied fastp at Q25 and MiXCR to the public reads, then kept only in-frame beta chains. For every CDR3 protein sequence, its rows merge into one entry that carries the most common genes and DNA. The sample includes roughly 700,000 distinct CDR3 sequences, with roughly 14% observed a single time. Clones ranked in the top ten supply roughly 11% of the sample. This specimen consisted of PBMCs from blood, obtained 12 days after vaccination. This TCR came from a man in his forties or fifties who received an inactivated influenza vaccine. Donor details come from another sample of the same person, matched by shared clones.

The encoded CDR3 is CASSLRLAGDYEQFF. The nucleotide sequence is TGTGCCAGCAGCTTAAGACTAGCGGGAGATTATGAGCAGTTCTTC. The sequence is built from TRBV11-1 and TRBJ2-1, and 12 bases in between align with TRBD2. Based on the germline V gene (reference sequence), the CDR1 and CDR2 sequences are SGHAT and FQDESV. V is pruned by 2 bases and J by 8 bases, leaving 4 bases of the junction without a gene match. Spanning cysteine to phenylalanine, the CDR3 consists of 15 amino acids. Just CDR3 DNA is preserved here, 45 bases in frame from base 1.